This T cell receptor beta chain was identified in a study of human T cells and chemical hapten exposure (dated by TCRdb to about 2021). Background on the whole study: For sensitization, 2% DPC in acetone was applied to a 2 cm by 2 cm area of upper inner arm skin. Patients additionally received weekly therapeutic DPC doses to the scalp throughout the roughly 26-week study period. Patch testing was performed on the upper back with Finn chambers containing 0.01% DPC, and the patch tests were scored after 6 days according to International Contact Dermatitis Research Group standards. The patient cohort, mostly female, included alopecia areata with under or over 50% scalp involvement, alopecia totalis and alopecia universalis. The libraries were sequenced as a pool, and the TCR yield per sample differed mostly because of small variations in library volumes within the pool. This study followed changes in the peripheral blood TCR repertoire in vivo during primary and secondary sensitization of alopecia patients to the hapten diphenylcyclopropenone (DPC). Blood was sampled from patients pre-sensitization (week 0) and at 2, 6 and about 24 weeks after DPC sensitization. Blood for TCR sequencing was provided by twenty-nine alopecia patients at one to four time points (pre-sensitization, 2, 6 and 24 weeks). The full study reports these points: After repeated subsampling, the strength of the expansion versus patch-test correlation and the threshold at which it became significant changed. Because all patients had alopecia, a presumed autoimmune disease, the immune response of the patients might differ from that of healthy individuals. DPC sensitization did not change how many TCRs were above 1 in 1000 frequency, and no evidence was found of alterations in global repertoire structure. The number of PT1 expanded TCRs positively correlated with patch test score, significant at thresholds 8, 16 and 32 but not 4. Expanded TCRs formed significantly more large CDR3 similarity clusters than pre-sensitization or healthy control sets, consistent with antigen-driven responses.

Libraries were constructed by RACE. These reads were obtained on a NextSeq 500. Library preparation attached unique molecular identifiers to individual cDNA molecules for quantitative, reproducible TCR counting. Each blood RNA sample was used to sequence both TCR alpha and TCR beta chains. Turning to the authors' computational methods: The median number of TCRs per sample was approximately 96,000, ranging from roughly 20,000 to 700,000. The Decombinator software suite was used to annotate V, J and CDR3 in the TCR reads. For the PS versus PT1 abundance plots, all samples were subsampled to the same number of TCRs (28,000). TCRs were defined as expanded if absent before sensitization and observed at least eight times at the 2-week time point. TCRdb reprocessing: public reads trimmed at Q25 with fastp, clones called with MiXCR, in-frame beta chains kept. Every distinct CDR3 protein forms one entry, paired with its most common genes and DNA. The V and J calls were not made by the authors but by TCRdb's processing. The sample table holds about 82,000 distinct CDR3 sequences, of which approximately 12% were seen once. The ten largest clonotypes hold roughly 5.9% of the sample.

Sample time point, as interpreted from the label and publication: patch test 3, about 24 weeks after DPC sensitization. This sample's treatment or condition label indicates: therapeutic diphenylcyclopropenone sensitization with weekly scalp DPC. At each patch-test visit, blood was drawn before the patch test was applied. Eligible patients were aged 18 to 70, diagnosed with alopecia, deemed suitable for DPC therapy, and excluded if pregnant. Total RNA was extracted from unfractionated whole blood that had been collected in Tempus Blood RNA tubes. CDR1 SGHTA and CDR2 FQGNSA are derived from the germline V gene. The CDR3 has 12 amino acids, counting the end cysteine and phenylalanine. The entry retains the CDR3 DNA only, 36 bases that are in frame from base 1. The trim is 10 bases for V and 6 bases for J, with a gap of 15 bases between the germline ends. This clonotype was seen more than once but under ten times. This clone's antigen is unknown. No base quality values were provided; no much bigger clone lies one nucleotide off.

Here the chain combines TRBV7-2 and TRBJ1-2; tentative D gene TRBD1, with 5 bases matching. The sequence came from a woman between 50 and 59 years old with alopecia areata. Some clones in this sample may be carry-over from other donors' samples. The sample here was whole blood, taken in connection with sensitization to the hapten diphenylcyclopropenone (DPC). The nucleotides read TGTGCCACCCGGCGGGGGGTTAATGGCTACACCTTC. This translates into CATRRGVNGYTF.